The 11 T cell receptor beta chains below come from one sample, sequenced in a study of regulatory T cells in long-lasting Graves disease. Time point of the sample: newly diagnosed GD, antithyroid drugs for less than 3 months. The TCR library was made from RNA extracted from PBMCs. Assembly of TCR beta libraries relied on iRepertoire HTBI primers together with Arm-PCR of CDR3 regions. TCRdb re-called the multiplex PCR reads through MiXCR, storing one row per CDR3 protein. The sample includes about 430,000 distinct CDR3 sequences, about 15% of them seen just once. These data were also reused for a study on T cells in Graves' hyperthyroidism and ophthalmopathy.

The sample consisted of peripheral blood mononuclear cells (PBMCs), taken at new diagnosis, from a patient treated with antithyroid drugs. The receptor set was obtained from a woman in her 40s with Graves disease.

This clonotype was observed many times. The V and J genes are TRBV28 and TRBJ2-1; 11 bases are shared with TRBD1. Germline CDR1 MDHEN, CDR2 SYDVKM. The CDR3 extends over 16 amino acids. V trimming: 2 bases; J trimming: 4 bases; junction bases outside the gene matches: 4. CDR3 residues: CASSLGGDRGYNEQFF. The CDR3 region has the DNA TGTGCCAGCAGTTTAGGTGGGGACAGGGGGTACAATGAGCAGTTCTTC.

This clonotype has at least ten counts. V gene TRBV28 combines with J gene TRBJ1-4; 8 bases fit TRBD1. V shed 6 bases, J shed 5 bases, and the junction held 2 bases outside the gene matches. CDR1 and CDR2 from the germline V gene are MDHEN and SYDVKM. This CDR3 contains 13 residues. The CDR3 loop is CASSRGLNEKLFF. The CDR3, as DNA: TGTGCCAGCAGCAGGGGGCTCAATGAAAAACTGTTTTTT.

V gene TRBV14 combines with J gene TRBJ1-4, with D unresolved. CDR3 size: 16 residues. The V end lost 0 bases, the J end lost 4 bases, and 12 bases lay between the germline ends. In germline, CDR1 is SGHDN, CDR2 FVKESK. The CDR3 region has the DNA TGTGCCAGCAGCCAAGACCCCAGAGCAAATAATGAAAAACTGTTTTTT. Translating it yields CASSQDPRANNEKLFF. The full variable domain, with the rest looked up from reference TRBV14 and TRBJ1-4, is EAGVTQFPSHSVIEKGQTVTLRCDPISGHDNLYWYRRVMGKEIKFLLHFVKESKQDESGMPNNRFLAERTGGTYSTLKVQPAELEDSGVYFCASSQDPRANNEKLFFGSGTQLSVL.

At least ten counts were recorded for this clonotype. The chain combines TRBV28 with TRBJ2-7; D remains ambiguous. Germline V CDR1 and CDR2: MDHEN, SYDVKM. CDR3 length equals 14 residues. With 6 bases removed from V and 0 bases from J, the gap between germline ends came to 12 bases. The CDR3 loop is CASRILLDSYEQYF. CDR3 bases: TGTGCCAGCAGAATACTGCTAGACTCCTACGAGCAGTACTTC.

This clonotype showed up just a few times. The chain couples TRBV29-1 to TRBJ1-2; D is uncertain. The CDR3 spans 13 residues. V was pared by 0 bases and J by 4 bases, with 9 bases between. The germline CDR1 and CDR2 sequences are SQVTM and ANQGSEA. The chain's CDR3 is CSVEDGTAYGYTF. The CDR3 bases are TGCAGCGTTGAAGATGGTACGGCCTATGGCTACACCTTC.

In its sample, this clonotype was seen many times. The chain carries TRBV20-1 and TRBJ2-7; TRBD2 agrees at 7 bases. Trimming cost V 6 bases and J 6 bases; bases outside gene matches: 11. This CDR3 comprises 13 residues. Germline V gene sequence: CDR1 DFQATT, CDR2 SNEGSKA (reference sequence). CDR3 protein: CSALREGRGEQYF. In DNA form, the CDR3 reads TGCAGTGCCCTCAGGGAAGGGAGGGGCGAGCAGTACTTC.

At least ten counts were recorded for this clonotype. The chain carries TRBV7-3 and TRBJ2-3; 7 positions match TRBD2. The length of the CDR3 is 18 residues. V lost 0 bases to trimming and J lost 8 bases; unmatched junction nucleotides: 17. Germline lookup yields CDR1 SGHTA and CDR2 FQGTGA. CDR3 coding DNA: TGTGCCAGCAGCTTAACCCCAACTAGCGAGACCCCGAGGGGTACGCAGTATTTT. It encodes CASSLTPTSETPRGTQYF.

This clonotype was found many times. The chain combines TRBV11-2 with TRBJ2-3; no clear D. V lost 4 bases, J lost 6 bases, and 11 bases lay in between. The germline CDR1 and CDR2 sequences are SGHAT and FQNNGV. This CDR3 has 13 residues. The CDR3 DNA sequence: TGTGCCAGCAGCTCAGTTAGTTTGGATACGCAGTATTTT. It encodes CASSSVSLDTQYF.

The chain has TRBV5-1 and TRBJ2-5; the D gene is possibly TRBD2 (6 bases). The CDR3 length is 15 residues. From germline, CDR1 is SGHRS and CDR2 YFSETQ. V shed 0 bases and J shed 1 base, with 10 bases lying between them. This chain's CDR3 is CASSLVVSGQETQYF. In DNA, the CDR3 is TGCGCCAGCAGCTTGGTGGTTAGCGGCCAAGAGACCCAGTACTTC.

Concerning this clonotype: Relative to the germline gene, one junction end is altered; a read error may explain this. The V and J genes are TRBV27 and TRBJ1-5, with D possibly being TRBD1 (5 bases). The CDR3 covers 15 residues. From germline, CDR1 is MNHEY and CDR2 SMNVEV (reference sequence). CDR3 region: CAGSPLQGLAQPQHF. The CDR3, as DNA: TGTGCCGGCAGTCCCCTCCAGGGCTTGGCTCAGCCCCAGCATTTT.

The table lists this clonotype with many counts. The chain carries TRBV11-2 and TRBJ2-3; a possible D gene is TRBD1 (6 bases). Per the germline V gene, CDR1 is SGHAT and CDR2 is FQNNGV. The CDR3 covers 14 residues. The germline V and J ends were trimmed by 5 bases and 0 bases, with 9 bases remaining between them. This CDR3 is CASSGQTSTDTQYF. Here the CDR3 DNA reads TGTGCCAGCAGCGGACAGACTAGCACAGATACGCAGTATTTT.